The 3 T cell receptor beta chains below all came from one sample that was sequenced in a study of blood T cell repertoires in COVID-19. Clones were sequenced by immunoSEQ multiplex PCR, and TCRdb holds only the in-frame ones, with some missing. This table holds some 29,000 clones, roughly 84% found once. Source material: peripheral blood. These receptors were taken from a man at least 80 years old with active COVID-19.

V is TRBV9 and J is TRBJ2-3, with TRBD2 matching 11 bases. Per germline, CDR1 SGDLS and CDR2 YYNGEE. After removal of 2 bases from V and 5 bases from J, the junction contained 10 bases not matched to a gene. This CDR3 contains 17 residues. In nucleotides, the CDR3 is TGTGCCAGCAGCGTGACCTATAGCGGGGGGGCAGGAGATACGCAGTATTTT. The encoded protein is CASSVTYSGGAGDTQYF.

The chain carries TRBV7-2 and TRBJ2-3, with TRBD2 identical over 7 bases. The CDR3 consists of 12 residues. With 5 bases clipped from V and 9 bases from J, the junction kept 5 bases outside the gene matches. Germline-derived CDR1 and CDR2 are SGHTA and FQGNSA. The CDR3 here is CASSLGLGTQYF. CDR3 sequence (DNA): TGTGCCAGCAGCCTTGGACTAGGCACGCAGTATTTT.

CDR3 residues: CASSPGTGSSYEQYF. DNA of the CDR3: TGTGCCAGCAGCCCGGGGACAGGGAGCTCCTACGAGCAGTACTTC. The chain recombines TRBV3-1 (or the pseudogene TRBV3-2) with TRBJ2-7; 9 bases are a match to TRBD1. The germline V gene encodes CDR1 LGHDT and CDR2 YNNKEL (reference sequence). The V gene end was trimmed by 4 bases and the J gene end by 0 bases; junction bases not matched to a gene: 4. The CDR3 sequence is 15 residues long.